The rows below give T cell receptor beta chains drawn from one sample of a study of T cells in Graves' hyperthyroidism and ophthalmopathy. TCRdb used MiXCR to reprocess the multiplex PCR reads, holding one entry per CDR3 protein. The sample lists some 350,000 distinct CDR3 sequences; about 16% were seen once. The specimen was blood. The receptors derive from a woman aged 55-75 years with Graves' ophthalmopathy. The conserved cysteine and the conserved F or W are not part of the CDR3 here. Each record gives: V gene, CDR3 length, J gene, CDR3 protein.

TRBV28	13	TRBJ2-2	ASSFRAAPTGELF
TRBV5-5	13	TRBJ2-7	ASSLGGDRGHEQY
TRBV5-1	13	TRBJ2-3	ASSWGQAAGDTQY
TRBV20-1	13	TRBJ2-1	SAAGTSGKYNEQF
TRBV10-3	12	TRBJ2-1	AIRDYPSYNEQF
TRBV2	13	TRBJ1-1	ASRGAGGRNTEAF
TRBV4-2	12	TRBJ1-2	ASSQEGRAYGYT
TRBV4-2	15	TRBJ2-1	ASSQGVAGDRHPEQF
TRBV29-1	12	TRBJ2-7	SVNGGRGSYEQY
TRBV6-1	13	TRBJ1-2	ASRDKGAVNYGYT
TRBV19	12	TRBJ2-3	ASGSGLAMDTQY
TRBV27	14	TRBJ1-1	ASSLRGGRLNTEAF
TRBV30	12	TRBJ2-1	AWSTSVSYNEQF
TRBV19	11	TRBJ2-5	ASSGQGYETQY
TRBV2	13	TRBJ2-7	ATLPGLAKVDEQY
TRBV20-1	12	TRBJ2-7	SARRPGRPDEQY
TRBV13	13	TRBJ2-5	ASSLWGQGTETQY
TRBV11-2	10	TRBJ2-1	ASSLDRGEQF
TRBV29-1	12	TRBJ2-1	SGRLGGTHNEQF
TRBV20-1	14	TRBJ2-3	SAEPGQGTVTDTQY
TRBV27	12	TRBJ2-7	ASSFLYIPHTQY
TRBV12-3/TRBV12-4	11	TRBJ2-7	ASSLEVSYEQY
TRBV27	11	TRBJ1-2	ASSLSGGYGYT
TRBV9	11	TRBJ2-7	ASSVGTGGSQY
TRBV2	12	TRBJ2-1	ASSEELPGLSKF
TRBV4-1	14	TRBJ2-1	ASSQLPGGSYNEQF
TRBV27	12	TRBJ2-1	ASSTLLAGYEQF
TRBV12-3/TRBV12-4	14	TRBJ2-1	ASTLPGLAGRNEQF
TRBV5-1	13	TRBJ1-2	ASSNEDRGIYGYT
TRBV24-1	11	TRBJ2-5	ATRGQVQETQY
TRBV3-1	11	TRBJ2-7	ASSQAGGYEQY
TRBV28	15	TRBJ2-7	ASSQSYKAGGPYEQY